This T cell receptor (beta chain) originates from a study of blood T cell repertoires in COVID-19. The overall study: Donors in the United States, Italy and Spain gave samples during acute or convalescent COVID-19. PBMCs, B-cell-depleted T cells, or T cells were the source of the cDNA or gDNA that made up the material.

This clone came up once. CDR1 and CDR2 (germline): SGHDT, YYEEEE. The junction had 9 bases not matched to a gene; V was cut back by 3 bases and J by 5 bases. The CDR3 loop spans 15 amino acids. Repertoires were generated with immunoSEQ multiplex PCR, while TCRdb's copy carries only in-frame clones and drops some. The table shows approximately 250,000 clones, with around 83% occurring only once. This receptor was identified in a woman aged 45-65 years with acute or convalescent COVID-19. The material sequenced was peripheral blood. V gene TRBV5-6 combines with J gene TRBJ2-7, with TRBD2 matching 9 bases. CDR3 loop: CASSSSASGIHEQYF. CDR3 DNA: TGTGCCAGCAGCTCGTCTGCTAGCGGGATTCACGAGCAGTACTTC.